This entry lists 18 T cell receptor beta chains sequenced from one sample in a study of blood T cell repertoires in COVID-19. The method was immunoSEQ multiplex PCR; TCRdb's version includes in-frame clones alone and lacks a portion of them. The sample carries fewer than 300,000 clones, roughly 85% recorded once. The sample consisted of peripheral blood. The receptors were gathered from a woman aged 18-29 years with acute or convalescent COVID-19.

V usage is TRBV30 and J usage is TRBJ1-6; D is possibly TRBD1 (6 bases). Looked up from germline, CDR1 is GTSNPN and CDR2 is SVGIG (reference sequence). V was cut by 3 bases and J by 9 bases, with 21 bases left in between. This CDR3 is 16 amino acids long. CDR3 region: CAWRMNGAGVSSPLHF. The CDR3 coding sequence is TGTGCCTGGAGGATGAATGGGGCAGGGGTGAGTTCACCCCTCCACTTT.

This clone was recorded only once. This chain uses TRBV7-2 with TRBJ1-5; 8 nucleotides align to TRBD1. The CDR3 runs 17 residues. Trimming at V came to 5 bases and at J to 2 bases, leaving 11 bases not matched to a gene. CDR1 and CDR2 from the germline V gene are SGHTA and FQGNSA. The CDR3 nucleotides are TGTGCCAGCAGCCCGGACAGGGTTTTATCGCGCAATCAGCCCCAGCATTTT. This sequence encodes CASSPDRVLSRNQPQHF.

The genes are TRBV11-1 and TRBJ2-7; 7 nucleotides agree with TRBD2. Per germline, CDR1 SGHAT and CDR2 FQDESV (reference sequence). This CDR3 region has 15 residues. J was trimmed by 7 bases and V by 1 base; bases with no gene match: 10. The CDR3 protein is CASSLDFLAVREQYF. CDR3 DNA: TGTGCCAGCAGCTTAGATTTCCTAGCGGTGAGGGAGCAGTACTTC.

The chain is built from TRBV7-6 and TRBJ1-4; tentative D call: TRBD1 (5 bases). Trimming stripped 2 bases from V and 2 bases from J, with 18 bases between. Germline V lookup: CDR1 SGHVS, CDR2 FNYEAQ. The CDR3 totals 18 residues. CDR3 sequence: CASSLQGRQSVTNEKLFF. CDR3 sequence (DNA): TGTGCCAGCAGCTTACAGGGAAGGCAGTCAGTGACTAATGAAAAACTGTTTTTT.

The DNA of the CDR3 is TGTGCCAGCAGCCAATCATTTAAGGGGCGAAGGACTGAAGCTTTCTTT. Translation: CASSQSFKGRRTEAFF. The chain uses TRBV3-1 (or the pseudogene TRBV3-2) and TRBJ1-1, with TRBD1 as a possible D gene (5 bases). The V and J ends lost 2 bases and 5 bases respectively, with 18 bases between them. CDR1 is LGHDT, CDR2 YNNKEL, per germline (reference sequence). CDR3 length equals 16 residues.

The chain carries TRBV7-9 and TRBJ1-1; 9 positions match TRBD1. Germline CDR1 and CDR2: SEHNR and FQNEAQ (reference sequence). This CDR3 region has 16 residues. J was trimmed by 0 bases and V by 5 bases; bases with no gene match: 7. CDR3: CASSPGQGEVNTEAFF. The DNA of the CDR3 is TGTGCCAGCAGCCCGGGACAGGGAGAGGTGAACACTGAAGCTTTCTTT.

The rearrangement joins TRBV12-5 to TRBJ2-7, with D maybe TRBD2 (6 bases). The CDR3 consists of 18 residues. In germline, CDR1 is LGHNT, CDR2 FRNRAP. The V and J ends lost 1 base and 4 bases respectively, with 23 bases between them. The CDR3 reads CASGLDPGGENPYYEQYF. In nucleotides, the CDR3 is TGTGCTAGTGGTTTGGACCCCGGGGGTGAAAACCCCTATTACGAGCAGTACTTC.

The V call is TRBV7-2, the J call TRBJ1-6, with 7 bases identical to TRBD1. The CDR3 spans 14 residues. Germline CDR1 and CDR2: SGHTA and FQGNSA. With V trimmed by 6 bases and J by 10 bases, 9 bases remained unmatched. The CDR3 protein is CASRRQGGVSPLHF. The CDR3 DNA is TGTGCCAGCAGGCGACAGGGAGGAGTGTCACCCCTCCACTTT.

This chain connects TRBV19 to TRBJ2-1; the match to TRBD2 covers 9 bases. The V segment lost 0 bases and the J segment 4 bases; nucleotides outside the gene matches: 1. CDR1 and CDR2 (germline): LNHDA, SQIVND (reference sequence). The CDR3 spans 15 residues. CDR3 in amino acids: CASSIDLAGYNEQFF. CDR3 coding DNA: TGTGCCAGTAGTATAGACCTAGCGGGGTACAATGAGCAGTTCTTC.

The V and J genes are TRBV10-1 and TRBJ2-5; TRBD2 matches at 7 bases. The V gene end was trimmed by 0 bases and the J gene end by 5 bases; junction bases not matched to a gene: 3. Germline V CDR1 and CDR2: WNHNN, SYGVQD (reference sequence). The CDR3 sequence is 14 residues long. CDR3 in amino acids: CASSESGGFETQYF. The CDR3 nucleotides are TGCGCCAGCAGTGAGTCGGGAGGGTTCGAGACCCAGTACTTC.

The chain recombines TRBV12-5 with TRBJ2-1; the match to TRBD2 covers 9 bases. This CDR3 is 15 amino acids long. J gave up 8 bases and V 1 base, and 6 bases lay outside the gene matches. Germline V gives CDR1 LGHNT, CDR2 FRNRAP. The CDR3 loop is CASGLAPSGADEQFF. The CDR3 DNA is TGTGCTAGTGGTTTGGCGCCTAGCGGGGCAGATGAGCAGTTCTTC.

This clone was picked up one time. V usage is TRBV3-1 (or the pseudogene TRBV3-2) and J usage is TRBJ2-7; D is possibly TRBD2 (6 bases). With 4 bases removed from V and 2 bases from J, the gap between germline ends came to 12 bases. This CDR3 region has 14 residues. Germline lookup yields CDR1 LGHDT and CDR2 YNNKEL (reference sequence). DNA of the CDR3: TGTGCCAGCAGCCCCGATTTAGCGGCCTACGAGCAGTACTTC. Protein: CASSPDLAAYEQYF.

CDR3 in amino acids: CASSGTSGRNEQFF. The CDR3, as DNA: TGTGCCAGCAGTGGGACTAGCGGGAGGAATGAGCAGTTCTTC. The chain couples TRBV2 to TRBJ2-1; 14 nucleotides align to TRBD2. The V segment lost 4 bases and the J segment 7 bases; nucleotides outside the gene matches: 0. The CDR3 covers 14 residues. The V gene's germline CDR1 is SNHLY and CDR2 FYNNEI. Complete variable domain (other parts from reference TRBV2 and TRBJ2-1): EPEVTQTPSHQVTQMGQEVILRCVPISNHLYFYWYRQILGQKVEFLVSFYNNEISEKSEIFDDQFSVERPDGSNFTLKIRSTKLEDSAMYFCASSGTSGRNEQFFGPGTRLTVL.

The V and J genes are TRBV5-1 and TRBJ2-7; 14 bases map to TRBD2. This CDR3 has 15 residues. CDR1 and CDR2 (germline): SGHRS, YFSETQ. V was pared by 4 bases and J by 6 bases, with 6 bases of the junction left unmatched. As DNA, the CDR3 is TGCGCCAGCAGCCGGACTAGCGGGAGGAATGGCGAGCAGTACTTC. It encodes CASSRTSGRNGEQYF.

The gene calls are TRBV10-1 and TRBJ2-2; 8 positions match TRBD1. Trimming removed 11 bases from V and 7 bases from J; junction bases left unmatched: 12. The CDR3 is 14 amino acids. Germline V gives CDR1 WNHNN, CDR2 SYGVQD (reference sequence). CDR3 sequence (DNA): TGCGCCGGAAACGACAGGGGTGATGGCGGGGAGCTGTTTTTT. Translating gives CAGNDRGDGGELFF.

The V and J genes are TRBV18 and TRBJ2-2; D is ambiguous. This CDR3 is 14 amino acids long. Looked up from germline, CDR1 is KGHSH and CDR2 is LQKENI. V shed 1 base and J shed 4 bases, with 7 bases lying between them. DNA for the CDR3: TGTGCCAGCTCACCACAGTCGAGCACCGGGGAGCTGTTTTTT. Translating it yields CASSPQSSTGELFF.

This chain joins TRBV7-2 and TRBJ2-4; D unclear. CDR1 and CDR2 from the germline V gene are SGHTA and FQGNSA. The CDR3 consists of 14 residues. The V end lost 1 base, the J end lost 0 bases, and 4 bases lay between the germline ends. Here the CDR3 reads CASSLDGAKNIQYF. Written as DNA, the CDR3 is TGTGCCAGCAGCTTAGACGGAGCCAAAAACATTCAGTACTTC.

About this clone: Within the sample, other DNA sequences also encode this same CDR3. The chain employs TRBV5-6 and TRBJ1-2; D is undetermined. Germline CDR1 and CDR2: SGHDT and YYEEEE. V dropped 0 bases and J dropped 3 bases, with 6 bases sitting between them. This CDR3 contains 13 residues. CDR3 sequence reads: CASSLGGDYGYTF. CDR3 sequence (DNA): TGTGCCAGCAGCTTGGGAGGAGACTATGGCTACACCTTC.